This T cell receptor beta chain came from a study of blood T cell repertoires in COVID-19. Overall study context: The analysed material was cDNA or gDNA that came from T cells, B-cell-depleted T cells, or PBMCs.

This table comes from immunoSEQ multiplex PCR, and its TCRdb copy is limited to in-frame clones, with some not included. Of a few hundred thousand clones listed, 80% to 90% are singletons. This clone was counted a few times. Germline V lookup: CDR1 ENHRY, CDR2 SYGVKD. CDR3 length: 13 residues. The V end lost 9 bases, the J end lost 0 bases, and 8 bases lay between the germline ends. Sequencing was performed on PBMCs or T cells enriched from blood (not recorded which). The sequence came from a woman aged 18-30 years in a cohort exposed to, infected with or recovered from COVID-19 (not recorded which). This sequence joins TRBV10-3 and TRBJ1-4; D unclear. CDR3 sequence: CAISGATNEKLFF. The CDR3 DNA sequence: TGTGCCATATCCGGTGCAACTAATGAAAAACTGTTTTTT.